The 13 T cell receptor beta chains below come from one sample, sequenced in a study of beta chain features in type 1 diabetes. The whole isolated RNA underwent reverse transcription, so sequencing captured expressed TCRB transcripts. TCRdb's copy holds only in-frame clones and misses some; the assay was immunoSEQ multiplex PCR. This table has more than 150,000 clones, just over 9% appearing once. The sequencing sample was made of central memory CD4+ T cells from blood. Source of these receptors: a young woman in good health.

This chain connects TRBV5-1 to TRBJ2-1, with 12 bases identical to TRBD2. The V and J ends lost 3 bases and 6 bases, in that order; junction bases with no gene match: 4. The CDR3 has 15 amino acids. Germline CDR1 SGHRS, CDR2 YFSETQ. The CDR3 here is CASSSLAGGGNEQFF. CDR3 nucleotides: TGCGCCAGCAGCTCCCTAGCGGGGGGGGGCAATGAGCAGTTCTTC. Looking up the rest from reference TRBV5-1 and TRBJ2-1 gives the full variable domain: KAGVTQTPRYLIKTRGQQVTLSCSPISGHRSVSWYQQTPGQGLQFLFEYFSETQRNKGNFPGRFSGRQFSNSRSEMNVSTLELGDSALYLCASSSLAGGGNEQFFGPGTRLTVL.

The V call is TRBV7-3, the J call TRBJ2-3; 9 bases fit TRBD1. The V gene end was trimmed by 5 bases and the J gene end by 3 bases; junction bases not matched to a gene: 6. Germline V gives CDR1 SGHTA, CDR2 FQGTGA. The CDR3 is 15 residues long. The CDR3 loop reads CASSPSGQGTDTQYF. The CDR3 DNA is TGTGCCAGCAGCCCCTCGGGACAGGGAACAGATACGCAGTATTTT.

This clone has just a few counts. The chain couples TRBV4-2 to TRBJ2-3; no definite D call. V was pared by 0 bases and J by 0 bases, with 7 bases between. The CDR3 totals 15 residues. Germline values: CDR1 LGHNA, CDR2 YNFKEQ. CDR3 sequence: CASSQETRSTDTQYF. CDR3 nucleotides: TGTGCCAGCAGCCAAGAAACCCGGAGCACAGATACGCAGTATTTT.

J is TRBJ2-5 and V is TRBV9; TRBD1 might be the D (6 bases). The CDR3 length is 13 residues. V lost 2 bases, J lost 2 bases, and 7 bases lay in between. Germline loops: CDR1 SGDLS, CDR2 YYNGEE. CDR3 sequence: CASSVGQQETQYF. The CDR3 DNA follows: TGTGCCAGCAGCGTTGGACAGCAAGAGACCCAGTACTTC.

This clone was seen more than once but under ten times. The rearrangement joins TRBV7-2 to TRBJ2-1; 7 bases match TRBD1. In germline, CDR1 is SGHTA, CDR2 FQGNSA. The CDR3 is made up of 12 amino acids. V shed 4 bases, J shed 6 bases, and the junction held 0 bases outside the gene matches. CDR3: CASSWDSNEQFF. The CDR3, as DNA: TGTGCCAGCAGCTGGGACAGCAATGAGCAGTTCTTC.

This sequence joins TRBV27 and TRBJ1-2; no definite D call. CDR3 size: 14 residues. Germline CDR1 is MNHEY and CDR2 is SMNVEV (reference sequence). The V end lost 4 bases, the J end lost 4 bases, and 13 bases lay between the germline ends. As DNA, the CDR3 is TGTGCCAGCAGTTCCCCCCGAGGATCCTATGGCTACACCTTC. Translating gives CASSSPRGSYGYTF.

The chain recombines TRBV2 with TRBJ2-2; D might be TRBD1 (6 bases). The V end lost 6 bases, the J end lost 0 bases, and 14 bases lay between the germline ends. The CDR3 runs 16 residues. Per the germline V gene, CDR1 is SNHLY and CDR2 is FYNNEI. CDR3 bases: TGTGCCAGCAGGCCCTCGACAGGCCCGAACACCGGGGAGCTGTTTTTT. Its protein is CASRPSTGPNTGELFF.

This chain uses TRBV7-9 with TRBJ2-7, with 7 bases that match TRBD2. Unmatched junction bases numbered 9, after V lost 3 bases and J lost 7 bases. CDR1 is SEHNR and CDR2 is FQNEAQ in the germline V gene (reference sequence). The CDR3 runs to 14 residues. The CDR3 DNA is TGTGCCAGCAGCTTCGCTAGCGGTGCTGGGGAGCAGTACTTC. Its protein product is CASSFASGAGEQYF. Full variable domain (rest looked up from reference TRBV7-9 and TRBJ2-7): DTGVSQNPRHKITKRGQNVTFRCDPISEHNRLYWYRQTLGQGPEFLTYFQNEAQLEKSRLLSDRFSAERPKGSFSTLEIQRTEQGDSAMYLCASSFASGAGEQYFGPGTRLTVT.

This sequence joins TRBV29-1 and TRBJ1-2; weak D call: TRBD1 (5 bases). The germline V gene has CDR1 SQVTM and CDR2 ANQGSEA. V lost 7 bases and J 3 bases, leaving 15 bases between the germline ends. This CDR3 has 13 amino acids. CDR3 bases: TGCAGCGGGCAAACGGACACCCACTATGGCTACACCTTC. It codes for CSGQTDTHYGYTF.

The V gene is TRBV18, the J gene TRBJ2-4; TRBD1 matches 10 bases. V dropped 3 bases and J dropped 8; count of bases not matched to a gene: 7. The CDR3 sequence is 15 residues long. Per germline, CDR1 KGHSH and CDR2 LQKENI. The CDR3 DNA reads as TGTGCCAGCTCACCCCCGACAGGGGGCGAGGACATTCAGTACTTC. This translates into CASSPPTGGEDIQYF.

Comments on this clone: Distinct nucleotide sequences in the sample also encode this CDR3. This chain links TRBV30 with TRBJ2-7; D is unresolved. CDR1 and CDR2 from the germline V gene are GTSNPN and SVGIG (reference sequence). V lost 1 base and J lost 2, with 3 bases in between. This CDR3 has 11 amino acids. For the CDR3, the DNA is TGTGCCTGGAGTGCTACCTACGAGCAGTACTTC. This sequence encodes CAWSATYEQYF.

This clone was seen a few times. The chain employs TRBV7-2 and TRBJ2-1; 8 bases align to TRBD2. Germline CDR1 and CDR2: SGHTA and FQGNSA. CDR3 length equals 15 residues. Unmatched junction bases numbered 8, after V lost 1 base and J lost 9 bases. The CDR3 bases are TGTGCCAGCAGCTTAGTCACCGGGGGGGTCGGTGAGCAGTTCTTC. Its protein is CASSLVTGGVGEQFF.

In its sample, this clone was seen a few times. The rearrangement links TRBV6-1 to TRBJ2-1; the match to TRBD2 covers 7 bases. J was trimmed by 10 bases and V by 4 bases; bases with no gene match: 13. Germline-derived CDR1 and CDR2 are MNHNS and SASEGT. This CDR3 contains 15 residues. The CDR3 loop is CASSVGGTIPGEQFF. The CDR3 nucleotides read TGTGCCAGCAGTGTGGGGGGGACGATCCCCGGAGAGCAGTTCTTC.